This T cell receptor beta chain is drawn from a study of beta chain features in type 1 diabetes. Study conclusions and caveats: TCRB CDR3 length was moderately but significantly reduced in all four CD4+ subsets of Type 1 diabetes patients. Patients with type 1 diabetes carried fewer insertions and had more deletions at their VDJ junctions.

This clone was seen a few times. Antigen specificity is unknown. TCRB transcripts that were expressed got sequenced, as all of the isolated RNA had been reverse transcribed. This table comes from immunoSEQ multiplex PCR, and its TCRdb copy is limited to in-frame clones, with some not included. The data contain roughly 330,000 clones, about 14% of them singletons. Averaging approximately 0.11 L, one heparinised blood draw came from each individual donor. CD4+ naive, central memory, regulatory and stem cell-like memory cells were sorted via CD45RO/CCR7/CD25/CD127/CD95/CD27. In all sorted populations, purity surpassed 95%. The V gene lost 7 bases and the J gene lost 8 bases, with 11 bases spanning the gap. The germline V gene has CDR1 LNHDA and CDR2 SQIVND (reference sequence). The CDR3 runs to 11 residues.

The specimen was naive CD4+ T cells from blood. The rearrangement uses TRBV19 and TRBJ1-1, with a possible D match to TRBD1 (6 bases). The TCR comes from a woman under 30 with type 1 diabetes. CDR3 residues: CASNDRLEAFF. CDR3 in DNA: TGTGCCAGTAACGACAGGTTGGAAGCTTTCTTT. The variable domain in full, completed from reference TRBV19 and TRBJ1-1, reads DGGITQSPKYLFRKEGQNVTLSCEQNLNHDAMYWYRQDPGQGLRLIYYSQIVNDFQKGDIAEGYSVSREKKESFPLTVTSAQKNPTAFYLCASNDRLEAFFGQGTRLTVV.